This T cell receptor beta chain emerged from a study of blood T cell repertoires in COVID-19. For the study at large: Samples of COVID-19 (acute and convalescent) were obtained from the United States, Italy and Spain.

Original methodology: Estimation of nucleated cell counts relied on the amplification of reference gene primers. Method: immunoSEQ multiplex PCR; TCRdb's copy keeps in-frame clones and lacks some. That table is the source of V, J and clone size, and D and trimming were worked out from the DNA. The sample holds 250,000 to 400,000 clones, roughly 88% seen once. The CDR3 contains 13 residues. The V end lost 3 bases, the J end lost 7 bases, and 7 bases lay between the germline ends. In germline, CDR1 is LGHNA, CDR2 YSLEER. Seattle patients were enrolled while actively infected and followed longitudinally.

The material sequenced was peripheral blood. The TCR comes from a woman aged 30 to 39 with COVID-19, enrolled during active disease. This chain connects TRBV4-3 to TRBJ1-6; tentatively, D is TRBD1 (5 bases). The CDR3 reads CASSQAGNSPLHF. The CDR3 nucleotides are TGCGCCAGCAGCCAGGCAGGGAATTCACCCCTCCACTTT.